This entry features one T cell receptor (beta chain) sequence. This sample is drawn from a study of blood T cell repertoires in COVID-19. Measured with immunoSEQ multiplex PCR; TCRdb has only the in-frame clones, and not every one. Here the sample spans approximately 220,000 clones, 80% to 85% being singletons. The CDR3 runs 12 residues. The J segment lost 8 bases and the V segment lost 6 bases, leaving 3 bases of the junction unmatched. CDR1 and CDR2 from the germline V gene are MNHEY and SVGAGI. The sequence came from a woman aged 60-75 years with acute or convalescent COVID-19. The genes are TRBV6-5 and TRBJ1-4, with 7 bases that match TRBD1. The sample was peripheral blood. The CDR3 DNA reads TGTGCCAGCAGAAGGGGGCAAGAAAAACTGTTTTTT. Its translation is CASRRGQEKLFF.